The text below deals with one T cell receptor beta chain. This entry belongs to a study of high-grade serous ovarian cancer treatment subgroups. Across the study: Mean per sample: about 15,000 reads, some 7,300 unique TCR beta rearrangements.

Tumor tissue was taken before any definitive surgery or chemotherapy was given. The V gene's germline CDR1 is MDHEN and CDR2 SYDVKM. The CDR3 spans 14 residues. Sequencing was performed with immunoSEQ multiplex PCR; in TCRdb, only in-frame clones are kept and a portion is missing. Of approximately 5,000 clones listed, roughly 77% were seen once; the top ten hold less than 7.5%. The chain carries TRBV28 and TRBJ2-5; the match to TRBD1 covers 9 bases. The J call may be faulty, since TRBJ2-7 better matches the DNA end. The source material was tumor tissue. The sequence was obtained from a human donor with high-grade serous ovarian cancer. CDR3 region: CASSPGQGGYEQYF. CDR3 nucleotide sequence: TGTGCCAGCAGCCCGGGACAGGGAGGCTACGAGCAGTACTTC.